A single sample is the source of the 30 T cell receptor beta chains below, sequenced in a study of T-cell memory formation after mild COVID-19. TCRdb reprocessed the 5' RACE reads with MiXCR, giving one entry per CDR3 protein. Among some 200,000 distinct CDR3 sequences listed, roughly a fifth were seen once. The sample taken for sequencing was PBMCs or a T cell subset sorted from them (not recorded which). These receptor sequences come from an adult woman who had mild COVID-19 (a few samples of this study predate the infection). Cell type and time point are not known.

In its sample, this clonotype was seen a few times. V is TRBV18 and J is TRBJ1-1; the D is unclear. CDR1 KGHSH and CDR2 LQKENI come from the germline V gene. The CDR3 runs 14 residues. V lost 6 bases and J lost 8, with 19 bases in between. The CDR3 is CASSPPDGGGEAFF. CDR3 sequence (DNA): TGTGCCAGCTCCCCCCCTGATGGAGGAGGAGAAGCTTTCTTT.

CDR3 region: CASSRSGRGADGYTF. CDR3 bases: TGTGCCAGCAGCCGCTCTGGAAGGGGCGCGGATGGCTACACCTTC. The chain links TRBV7-9 to TRBJ1-2, with a tentative D call TRBD1 (5 bases). CDR3 length equals 15 residues. V lost 5 bases to trimming and J lost 6 bases, with 19 bases between them. The V gene's germline CDR1 is SEHNR and CDR2 FQNEAQ (reference sequence).

The gene calls are TRBV20-1 and TRBJ2-7, with D possibly being TRBD1 (5 bases). V lost 6 bases to trimming and J lost 0 bases, with 15 bases between them. From germline, CDR1 is DFQATT and CDR2 SNEGSKA (reference sequence). The CDR3 loop spans 14 amino acids. The CDR3 nucleotides are TGCAGTGCGGACCAGGGTTTATCCTCCTACGAGCAGTACTTC. Translation: CSADQGLSSYEQYF.

This chain joins TRBV4-3 and TRBJ2-7, with 11 nucleotides matching TRBD2. This CDR3 region has 16 residues. CDR1 LGHNA and CDR2 YSLEER come from the germline V gene. J gave up 4 bases and V 3 bases, and 8 bases lay outside the gene matches. CDR3 amino acids: CASSHVAGGPTYEQYF. As DNA, the CDR3 is TGCGCCAGCAGCCACGTAGCGGGAGGGCCTACGTACGAGCAGTACTTC.

The CDR3 sequence is CSVEVGNDEQYF. CDR3 DNA sequence: TGCAGCGTTGAAGTAGGGAACGACGAGCAGTACTTC. The chain employs TRBV29-1 and TRBJ2-7; unclear D gene. The length of the CDR3 is 12 residues. V was cut by 1 base and J by 5 bases, with 9 bases left in between. Germline lookup yields CDR1 SQVTM and CDR2 ANQGSEA.

This clonotype has a handful of counts. The rearrangement joins TRBV20-1 to TRBJ2-7; 9 bases agree with TRBD2. The CDR3 contains 14 residues. V gave up 1 base and J gave up 5 bases; unmatched junction bases: 6. Germline V gives CDR1 DFQATT, CDR2 SNEGSKA (reference sequence). For the CDR3, the DNA is TGCAGTGCTAGAGTTGCGGGAGGGCTTCACGAGCAGTACTTC. It translates to CSARVAGGLHEQYF.

This clonotype has only a few counts. The V gene is TRBV7-9, the J gene TRBJ1-1; D is unclear. The CDR3 contains 15 residues. Trimming removed 0 bases at V and 0 bases at J, with 8 bases between. Germline V CDR1 and CDR2: SEHNR, FQNEAQ (reference sequence). CDR3 sequence (DNA): TGTGCCAGCAGCTTAGCAGAAGGGCTGAACACTGAAGCTTTCTTT. This codes for CASSLAEGLNTEAFF.

The V call is TRBV7-9, the J call TRBJ2-1, with TRBD2 matching 11 bases. V lost 5 bases and J lost 8; bases outside the gene matches: 11. There are 16 residues in the CDR3. Germline V CDR1 and CDR2: SEHNR, FQNEAQ (reference sequence). The CDR3 here is CASSPRTSGRGDEQFF. The CDR3 DNA reads as TGTGCCAGCAGCCCACGAACTAGCGGGAGAGGAGATGAGCAGTTCTTC.

This clonotype was found a few times. The CDR3 DNA reads TGTGCCAGCAGTCGGACGGGCGTCGGGGAGCTGTTTTTT. Protein product: CASSRTGVGELFF. The V call is TRBV6-4, the J call TRBJ2-2; D gene uncertain. The V end was cut by 5 bases, the J end by 7 bases, with 11 bases between. This CDR3 comprises 13 residues. The germline gives CDR1 MRHNA, CDR2 SNTAGT.

This clonotype has just a few counts. This rearrangement joins TRBV30 to TRBJ2-5; D perhaps matches TRBD1 (6 bases). The germline V gene encodes CDR1 GTSNPN and CDR2 SVGIG (reference sequence). The CDR3 sequence is 13 residues long. Trimming removed 2 bases from V and 7 bases from J, with 14 bases in between. CDR3 loop: CAWSRMGAGTQYF. CDR3 nucleotides: TGTGCCTGGAGTAGGATGGGGGCTGGGACCCAGTACTTC.

This clonotype has only a few counts. The chain combines TRBV7-3 with TRBJ2-1; 7 positions agree with TRBD2. V shed 6 bases and J 3 bases; nucleotides not matched to a gene: 11. The CDR3 spans 16 residues. Germline lookup yields CDR1 SGHTA and CDR2 FQGTGA. The CDR3 reads CASSRLGTNGYNEQFF. DNA of the CDR3: TGTGCCAGCAGTCGTCTTGGGACTAACGGCTACAATGAGCAGTTCTTC.

This chain connects TRBV27 to TRBJ1-1, with D perhaps TRBD1 (5 bases). This CDR3 has 15 residues. Trimming took 2 bases from V and 8 from J, leaving 18 bases between them. The V gene's germline CDR1 is MNHEY and CDR2 SMNVEV (reference sequence). This CDR3 reads CASSLMGTRGLEAFF. The CDR3, as DNA: TGTGCCAGCAGTTTAATGGGGACCCGTGGACTCGAAGCTTTCTTT.

This clonotype has a count of ten or more. The chain uses TRBV4-3 and TRBJ2-2, with D possibly being TRBD1 or TRBD2 (5 bases each). Trimming took 0 bases from V and 5 from J, leaving 19 bases between them. Germline V lookup: CDR1 LGHNA, CDR2 YSLEER. This CDR3 spans 18 amino acids. The chain's CDR3 is CASSQDGFGAELTGELFF. The CDR3 DNA reads TGCGCCAGCAGCCAAGATGGGTTCGGGGCGGAGCTAACCGGGGAGCTGTTTTTT.

The J gene is TRBJ2-2, the V gene TRBV25-1; 8 bases map to TRBD2. Germline trimming cut 6 bases from V and 5 bases from J; bases unmatched to any gene: 5. The germline V gene encodes CDR1 MGHDK and CDR2 SYGVNS. This CDR3 is built from 14 residues. CDR3 in DNA: TGTGCCAGCAGCGGGGGGGCCGTAACCGGGGAGCTGTTTTTT. Amino acids: CASSGGAVTGELFF.

This clonotype appeared a few times. A junction end diverges from the germline sequence, so it may reflect a read error. The chain combines TRBV7-7 with TRBJ2-1; D not certain. Germline assignment: CDR1 SSHAT and CDR2 FNYEAQ (reference sequence). This CDR3 has 13 residues. The CDR3 sequence: CASSFGPSYEQFF. The CDR3 DNA is TGTGCTAGCAGCTTTGGACCGTCTTATGAGCAGTTCTTC.

This clonotype showed up just a few times. The rearrangement uses TRBV6-4 and TRBJ2-1, with D uncertain. The CDR3 is 15 amino acids. Trimming took 5 bases from V and 0 from J, leaving 11 bases between them. Germline V CDR1 and CDR2: MRHNA, SNTAGT. This CDR3 is CASSLRLTSYNEQFF. CDR3 coding DNA: TGTGCCAGCAGTTTACGGCTCACCTCCTACAATGAGCAGTTCTTC.

This clonotype was counted a few times. The chain combines TRBV11-3 with TRBJ2-7, with D hard to call. CDR1 and CDR2 from the germline V gene are SGHNT and YENEEA. V gave up 5 bases and J gave up 3 bases, with 11 bases separating them. This CDR3 has 13 residues. The CDR3 DNA reads as TGTGCCAGCAGCGCCCTCGGCAGCTACGAGCAGTACTTC. As protein: CASSALGSYEQYF.

The chain couples TRBV4-1 to TRBJ2-1; 8 nucleotides match TRBD2. Germline V CDR1 and CDR2: MGHRA, YSYEKL. There are 14 residues in the CDR3. V lost 1 base to trimming and J lost 10 bases; unmatched junction nucleotides: 6. The CDR3 here is CASSQVQKREEQFF. The DNA for the CDR3 is TGCGCCAGCAGCCAAGTTCAGAAGCGGGAGGAGCAGTTCTTC.

The J gene is TRBJ1-2, the V gene TRBV5-4; 11 bases map to TRBD1. CDR1 is SGHNT and CDR2 is YYREEE in the germline V gene (reference sequence). Losses at the gene ends were 4 bases for V and 4 bases for J; bases not matched to a gene: 9. The CDR3 is 16 amino acids. This CDR3 is CASSSLGGTGGYGYTF. In nucleotides, the CDR3 is TGTGCCAGCAGCAGCCTTGGAGGGACAGGGGGCTATGGCTACACCTTC.

V gene TRBV7-9 combines with J gene TRBJ2-3, with TRBD1 as a possible D gene (5 bases). This CDR3 is 13 amino acids long. Trimming took off 5 bases at V and 2 bases at J, with 8 bases between the two ends. Germline CDR1 reads SEHNR; CDR2 reads FQNEAQ (reference sequence). DNA of the CDR3: TGTGCCAGCAGCCCAGGACACACAGATACGCAGTATTTT. Translation gives CASSPGHTDTQYF.

This rearrangement joins TRBV4-3 to TRBJ2-7, with D possibly being TRBD1 (6 bases). The CDR3 spans 13 residues. Germline CDR1 is LGHNA and CDR2 is YSLEER. The germline V and J ends were trimmed by 4 bases and 3 bases, with 10 bases remaining between them. The CDR3 reads CASSPQGSYEQYF. As DNA, the CDR3 is TGCGCCAGCAGCCCACAGGGTAGCTACGAGCAGTACTTC.

The rearrangement links TRBV29-1 to TRBJ2-7, with D possibly being TRBD1 (6 bases). In germline, CDR1 is SQVTM, CDR2 ANQGSEA. Trimming left V 6 bases short and J 3 bases short, with 12 bases between. There are 12 residues in the CDR3. In DNA form, the CDR3 reads TGCAGCGTCCGGACAGTCGGCTACGAGCAGTACTTC. This encodes CSVRTVGYEQYF.

As DNA, the CDR3 is TGTGCCAGCAGTTTAGGAGGGGCGGCCGGGGAGCTGTTTTTT. Translating it yields CASSLGGAAGELFF. V usage is TRBV27 and J usage is TRBJ2-2; tentatively, D is TRBD2 (6 bases). This CDR3 spans 14 amino acids. V was cut by 2 bases and J by 6 bases, with 10 bases left in between. Germline CDR1 reads MNHEY; CDR2 reads SMNVEV (reference sequence).

The chain joins TRBV30 to TRBJ2-1; 10 bases map to TRBD1. With V trimmed by 7 bases and J by 4 bases, 7 bases remained unmatched. The CDR3 has 14 amino acids. Germline CDR1 is GTSNPN and CDR2 is SVGIG (reference sequence). Here the CDR3 DNA reads TGTGCCTACTCGACGGGACAGGGGTACAATGAGCAGTTCTTC. It encodes CAYSTGQGYNEQFF.

The CDR3 reads CASSSGLYNYNEQFF. CDR3 DNA: TGTGCCAGCAGCTCGGGTCTCTATAACTACAATGAGCAGTTCTTC. This chain connects TRBV7-9 to TRBJ2-1, with D uncertain. The germline gives CDR1 SEHNR, CDR2 FQNEAQ (reference sequence). Trimming shortened V by 4 bases and J by 3 bases, and 13 bases separated the two germline ends. This CDR3 is 15 amino acids long.

The chain carries TRBV30 and TRBJ2-3, with 11 bases that match TRBD2. CDR3 size: 15 residues. V trimming: 2 bases; J trimming: 4 bases; junction bases outside the gene matches: 5. From germline, CDR1 is GTSNPN and CDR2 SVGIG (reference sequence). In DNA, the CDR3 is TGTGCCTGGAGTCCGACTAGCGGGACCGCAGATACGCAGTATTTT. This sequence encodes CAWSPTSGTADTQYF.

This rearrangement joins TRBV29-1 to TRBJ1-2; D is possibly TRBD1 (5 bases). CDR3 length: 15 residues. V lost 7 bases and J lost 3, with 21 bases in between. From germline, CDR1 is SQVTM and CDR2 ANQGSEA. This CDR3 is CSGGTSEGNHYGYTF. The DNA of the CDR3 is TGCAGCGGCGGGACGTCTGAAGGAAACCACTATGGCTACACCTTC. Drawing the rest from reference TRBV29-1 and TRBJ1-2, the complete variable domain is SAVISQKPSRDICQRGTSLTIQCQVDSQVTMMFWYRQQPGQSLTLIATANQGSEATYESGFVIDKFPISRPNLTFSTLTVSNMSPEDSSIYLCSGGTSEGNHYGYTFGSGTRLTVV.

This clonotype appeared a few times. The chain is built from TRBV6-6 and TRBJ1-3, with D unresolved. This CDR3 is built from 16 residues. V was cut by 6 bases and J by 0 bases, with 15 bases left in between. Germline assignment: CDR1 MNHNY and CDR2 SVGAGI (reference sequence). The CDR3 loop reads CASSATRPNSGNTIYF. The DNA for the CDR3 is TGTGCCAGCAGCGCTACCAGACCCAACTCTGGAAACACCATATATTTT.

This clonotype showed up just a few times. This chain joins TRBV24-1 and TRBJ2-2; D could derive from TRBD1 or TRBD2 (5 bases each). Trimming left V 2 bases short and J 0 bases short, with 9 bases between. This CDR3 region has 16 residues. Per the germline V gene, CDR1 is KGHDR and CDR2 is SFDVKD. CDR3: CATSDWDLANTGELFF. The CDR3 region has the DNA TGTGCCACCAGTGATTGGGACCTCGCGAACACCGGGGAGCTGTTTTTT.

This clonotype was seen a handful of times. In nucleotides, the CDR3 is TGTGCCAGCAGCGTAGAACCCAACACCTACGAGCAGTACTTC. As protein: CASSVEPNTYEQYF. The chain couples TRBV9 to TRBJ2-7; D is ambiguous. This CDR3 comprises 14 residues. The germline V gene has CDR1 SGDLS and CDR2 YYNGEE. V lost 0 bases to trimming and J lost 2 bases, with 9 bases between them. Based on the CDR3 plus reference TRBV9 and TRBJ2-7, the full variable domain is DSGVTQTPKHLITATGQRVTLRCSPRSGDLSVYWYQQSLDQGLQFLIQYYNGEERAKGNILERFSAQQFPDLHSELNLSSLELGDSALYFCASSVEPNTYEQYFGPGTRLTVT.